This is a list of T cell receptor beta chains from one sample in a study of T cell repertoires in ileal Crohn's disease. Using immunoSEQ multiplex PCR, the repertoire was profiled, and TCRdb retains in-frame clones only, with some absent. The sample holds more than 7,000 clones; 55% to 85% are singletons and the top ten take more than 7%. Sample: ileal tissue. The receptors stem from an adult with Crohn's disease. Both conserved end residues are part of each CDR3. D genes are given only for firm matches. The listing skips clone size in some rows; elsewhere it reads once, few, many or a size class.

>TRBV28|TRBJ1-3|TRBD1|few
CASGPLAGTGRNTIYF
TGTGCCAGCGGACCATTAGCCGGGACAGGGAGAAACACCATATATTTT
>TRBV18|TRBJ1-4|-|-
CASSPSGLSVKKLFF
TGTGCCAGCTCACCATCGGGGTTGAGTGTGAAAAAACTGTTTTTT
>TRBV6-1|TRBJ2-3|-|-
CASSEAPRGFADTQYF
TGTGCCAGCAGTGAAGCACCAAGAGGGTTTGCAGATACGCAGTATTTT
>TRBV5-1|TRBJ1-2|TRBD1|-
CASSFGTGGDGYTF
TGCGCCAGCAGCTTTGGGACAGGGGGCGATGGCTACACCTTC
>TRBV25-1|TRBJ2-7|-|-
CASSEQGYEQYF
TGTGCCAGCAGTGAACAGGGGTACGAGCAGTACTTC
>TRBV7-2|TRBJ1-3|-|few
CASSWGAGSGPGNTIYF
TGTGCCAGCAGCTGGGGCGCGGGGAGTGGGCCTGGAAACACCATATATTTT
>TRBV5-6|TRBJ2-7|-|-
CASSREFYEQYF
TGTGCCAGCAGTCGGGAGTTCTACGAGCAGTACTTC
>TRBV21-1|TRBJ2-2|-|-
CAGLPQGRTGELFF
TGTGCCGGCCTTCCCCAGGGGCGCACCGGGGAGCTGTTTTTT
>TRBV2|TRBJ1-2|TRBD1|-
CASSKGTGDGYTF
TGTGCCAGCAGTAAAGGGACAGGGGATGGCTACACCTTC
>TRBV29-1|TRBJ1-1|-|-
CSVEAVKRVSTEAFF
TGCAGCGTTGAGGCAGTAAAGAGGGTGAGCACTGAAGCTTTCTTT
>TRBV19|TRBJ1-4|-|-
CASNVGGVGEKLFF
TGTGCCAGTAACGTCGGAGGGGTTGGGGAAAAACTGTTTTTT
>TRBV11-3|TRBJ2-3|-|-
CASSSTASTDTQYF
TGTGCCAGCAGCTCTACCGCTAGCACAGATACGCAGTATTTT
>TRBV10-2|TRBJ2-1|TRBD2|once
CASNPGGLAGRNEQFF
TGCGCCAGCAACCCCGGAGGACTAGCGGGCCGTAATGAGCAGTTCTTC
>TRBV15|TRBJ2-5|TRBD2|-
CATSRVSGLSQETQYF
TGTGCCACCAGCAGAGTTTCGGGACTAAGCCAAGAGACCCAGTACTTC
>TRBV27|TRBJ2-7|-|medium-sized
CASSLLGGGSSYEQYF
TGTGCCAGCAGTTTATTAGGGGGGGGCTCGTCCTACGAGCAGTACTTC
>TRBV5-4|TRBJ2-3|TRBD2|-
CASSFRLAGGTDTQYF
TGTGCCAGCAGTTTCCGACTAGCGGGGGGCACAGATACGCAGTATTTT
>TRBV2|TRBJ2-5|-|-
CASRVSLQETQYF
TGTGCCAGCCGAGTAAGTCTACAAGAGACCCAGTACTTC
>TRBV30|TRBJ1-1|TRBD1|-
CAWERRDRQIGSAFF
TGTGCCTGGGAGCGTAGGGACAGACAGATCGGGAGTGCTTTCTTT
>TRBV14|TRBJ2-3|-|-
CASSRGRQGYTDTQYF
TGTGCCAGCAGCCGCGGCAGGCAGGGGTACACAGATACGCAGTATTTT
>TRBV10-1|TRBJ2-5|TRBD1|-
CASSVGQAGETQYF
TGCGCCAGCAGTGTGGGACAGGCTGGAGAGACCCAGTACTTC